The clone carrying this T cell receptor (beta chain) was recorded a few times. Its antigen is unidentified. The CDR3 length is 16 residues. Germline V lookup: CDR1 LGHNA, CDR2 YNFKEQ. Trimming took off 0 bases at V and 6 bases at J, with 17 bases between the two ends. The record originates from a study of identifying expanded T cells in peripheral blood. Overall study findings and caveats: Technical replicates showed approximately 1.2 changed clones; roughly two weeks 15 to 20; four weeks 19.

Repertoires were generated with immunoSEQ multiplex PCR, while TCRdb's copy carries only in-frame clones and drops some. Here the sample spans 75,000 to 95,000 clones, approximately 90% being singletons. The TCR sequence derives from a person aged 18 to 75 in good health. The specimen sequenced was blood. The chain combines TRBV4-2 with TRBJ1-2, with D hard to call. In DNA, the CDR3 is TGTGCCAGCAGCCAAGATGTAGTGGAACCCGTCCATGGCTACACCTTC. Protein: CASSQDVVEPVHGYTF.